Below, 17 T cell receptor beta chains from the same sample are listed, as sequenced in a study of cytomegalovirus exposure and HLA in healthy donors listed by TCRdb under 2017. Library generation was performed with the immunoSEQ multiplex PCR assay. A mixture of 60 forward primers for TCR Vbeta segments and 13 reverse primers for TCR Jbeta segments was used in the multiplex PCR. The table comes from immuneACCESS by way of TCRdb, which keeps in-frame sequences with V and J called. Part of the clones is missing from these tables; in studies checked, under half for an unresolved V gene and the rest for unknown reasons. Across this sample there are under 150,000 clones, with approximately 85% seen only once. 6% to 8% of the sample is held by the ten biggest clonotypes. Sequenced: PBMCs. The receptors come from a woman in her thirties in good health and CMV-seropositive.

This clone was recorded once. The J gene is TRBJ2-3, the V gene TRBV27, with D perhaps TRBD1 (6 bases). V was shortened by 11 bases and J by 5 bases, with 17 bases between the two germline ends. This CDR3 is 13 amino acids long. Looked up from germline, CDR1 is MNHEY and CDR2 is SMNVEV (reference sequence). Here the CDR3 reads CAPAVLRGDTQYF. The DNA for the CDR3 is TGTGCCCCAGCGGTCCTCAGGGGAGATACGCAGTATTTT.

V usage is TRBV5-1 and J usage is TRBJ2-3; 9 nucleotides line up with TRBD1. The CDR3 is 16 amino acids. CDR1 is SGHRS, CDR2 YFSETQ, per germline. V shed 4 bases and J 0 bases; nucleotides not matched to a gene: 6. The CDR3 bases are TGCGCCAGCAGCCCACCGACAGGGGGAAGCACAGATACGCAGTATTTT. Residues: CASSPPTGGSTDTQYF.

The J gene is TRBJ2-3, the V gene TRBV5-8; TRBD2 might be the D (5 bases). CDR1 and CDR2 (germline): SGHTS, YDEGEE. With 1 base removed from V and 12 bases from J, the gap between germline ends came to 18 bases. The CDR3 sequence is 14 residues long. The CDR3 loop is CASSLLGVGALQYF. The DNA of the CDR3 is TGTGCCAGCAGCTTGCTCGGGGTAGGAGCTCTTCAGTATTTT.

This clone was detected only a few times. This chain links TRBV30 with TRBJ1-1; D is ambiguous. Trimming removed 0 bases at V and 11 bases at J, with 10 bases between. CDR1 is GTSNPN, CDR2 SVGIG, per germline (reference sequence). The CDR3 loop spans 11 amino acids. The CDR3 nucleotides are TGTGCCTGGAGTGTAGGCTCAGCGGCTTTCTTT. Its protein product is CAWSVGSAAFF.

This clone has only a few counts. The genes are TRBV6-5 and TRBJ2-7; TRBD2 is a possible D gene (6 bases). V gave up 10 bases and J gave up 3 bases, with 19 bases separating them. The CDR3 runs to 14 residues. Germline CDR1 MNHEY, CDR2 SVGAGI. The DNA of the CDR3 is TGTGCCACCAGATCGGGGCTAGCGAGCTACGAGCAGTACTTC. It yields the protein CATRSGLASYEQYF.

The DNA for the CDR3 is TGTGCCAGTTCGACTAGCGGATTTTTCTACGAGCAGTACTTC. This translates into CASSTSGFFYEQYF. The V and J genes are TRBV19 and TRBJ2-7, with 9 bases identical to TRBD2. The J segment lost 3 bases and the V segment lost 8 bases, leaving 8 bases of the junction unmatched. The length of the CDR3 is 14 residues. Germline V gives CDR1 LNHDA, CDR2 SQIVND (reference sequence).

The sample holds a few counts of this clone. This sample also contains other DNA sequences that code for the same CDR3. V usage is TRBV28 and J usage is TRBJ1-6, with no clear D. Trimming took off 4 bases at V and 8 bases at J, with 3 bases between the two ends. Germline V CDR1 and CDR2: MDHEN, SYDVKM. CDR3 length: 11 amino acids. The CDR3 is CASSSDSPLHF. The CDR3 coding sequence is TGTGCCAGCAGTTCGGATTCACCCCTCCACTTT. Filled out from reference TRBV28 and TRBJ1-6, the complete variable domain reads DVKVTQSSRYLVKRTGEKVFLECVQDMDHENMFWYRQDPGLGLRLIYFSYDVKMKEKGDIPEGYSVSREKKERFSLILESASTNQTSMYLCASSSDSPLHFGNGTRLTVT.

The chain uses TRBV11-1 and TRBJ1-4, with D hard to call. From germline, CDR1 is SGHAT and CDR2 FQDESV (reference sequence). V shed 1 base and J shed 0 bases, with 6 bases lying between them. The CDR3 covers 15 residues. CDR3 nucleotide sequence: TGTGCCAGCAGCTTAGGGGCCGCAACTAATGAAAAACTGTTTTTT. It yields the protein CASSLGAATNEKLFF.

This chain connects TRBV9 to TRBJ1-2; TRBD1 agrees at 7 bases. V shed 0 bases and J 2 bases; nucleotides not matched to a gene: 13. The CDR3 length is 18 residues. Looked up from germline, CDR1 is SGDLS and CDR2 is YYNGEE. CDR3 coding DNA: TGTGCCAGCAGCGTAGATCCCAACGGGGCAGGGGGAAACTATGGCTACACCTTC. This translates into CASSVDPNGAGGNYGYTF.

The V and J genes are TRBV28 and TRBJ1-4; unclear D gene. Trimming shortened V by 4 bases and J by 5 bases, and 5 bases separated the two germline ends. Germline lookup yields CDR1 MDHEN and CDR2 SYDVKM. CDR3 size: 12 residues. The CDR3 spells CASSSQNEKLFF. The CDR3 region has the DNA TGTGCCAGCAGTTCCCAAAATGAAAAACTGTTTTTT.

The chain has TRBV2 and TRBJ1-5; D gene unclear. CDR1 and CDR2 from the germline V gene are SNHLY and FYNNEI. Trimming left V 5 bases short and J 7 bases short, with 18 bases between. The CDR3 runs to 15 residues. The CDR3 reads CASSPLEGGKQPQHF. The DNA for the CDR3 is TGTGCCAGCAGTCCCCTAGAGGGAGGGAAACAGCCCCAGCATTTT.

Written as DNA, the CDR3 is TGTGCCTGGACCGTTCCGGACTACACTGAAGCTTTCTTT. This encodes CAWTVPDYTEAFF. The rearrangement joins TRBV30 to TRBJ1-1; D is unclear. With 4 bases removed from V and 3 bases from J, the gap between germline ends came to 12 bases. The germline V gene encodes CDR1 GTSNPN and CDR2 SVGIG (reference sequence). The CDR3 has 13 residues.

J is TRBJ2-2 and V is TRBV28; 7 bases align to TRBD1. Trimming removed 3 bases from V and 5 bases from J; junction bases left unmatched: 15. Germline CDR1 and CDR2: MDHEN and SYDVKM. This CDR3 spans 18 amino acids. CDR3 residues: CASSFPLRQGRGTGELFF. In nucleotides, the CDR3 is TGTGCCAGCAGTTTCCCCCTGCGACAGGGTAGGGGGACCGGGGAGCTGTTTTTT. Combining the CDR3 with reference TRBV28 and TRBJ2-2 gives the whole variable domain DVKVTQSSRYLVKRTGEKVFLECVQDMDHENMFWYRQDPGLGLRLIYFSYDVKMKEKGDIPEGYSVSREKKERFSLILESASTNQTSMYLCASSFPLRQGRGTGELFFGEGSRLTVL.

The genes are TRBV5-4 and TRBJ2-1, with TRBD1 identical over 7 bases. V was clipped by 5 bases and J by 2 bases; unmatched bases: 7. The CDR3 runs to 15 residues. Looked up from germline, CDR1 is SGHNT and CDR2 is YYREEE (reference sequence). The chain's CDR3 is CASSQTGDPYNEQFF. Here the CDR3 DNA reads TGTGCCAGCAGTCAAACAGGGGACCCCTACAATGAGCAGTTCTTC.

The gene calls are TRBV2 and TRBJ2-5; D may be TRBD2 (5 bases). CDR1 is SNHLY and CDR2 is FYNNEI in the germline V gene. This CDR3 is built from 12 residues. The V end was cut by 6 bases, the J end by 3 bases, with 8 bases between. The CDR3 protein is CASRWGEETQYF. The DNA of the CDR3 is TGTGCCAGCAGGTGGGGAGAAGAGACCCAGTACTTC.

V and J are TRBV30 and TRBJ1-4, with unresolved D. The germline V gene encodes CDR1 GTSNPN and CDR2 SVGIG (reference sequence). The CDR3 has 15 residues. Trimming took off 2 bases at V and 2 bases at J, with 12 bases between the two ends. Here the CDR3 DNA reads TGTGCCTGGAGTAAAAAACCGGGTACTAATGAAAAACTGTTTTTT. It translates to CAWSKKPGTNEKLFF.

V usage is TRBV6-5 and J usage is TRBJ1-1; D not certain. The CDR3 totals 15 residues. Trimming left V 0 bases short and J 0 bases short, with 8 bases between. Germline CDR1 reads MNHEY; CDR2 reads SVGAGI. Here the CDR3 reads CASSYSGVLNTEAFF. CDR3 nucleotide sequence: TGTGCCAGCAGTTACTCCGGGGTGCTGAACACTGAAGCTTTCTTT.